The present entry profiles one T cell receptor beta chain with its context. What it binds is unknown. The PCR employed 60 Vbeta primers together with 13 Jbeta primers. The protocol was immunoSEQ multiplex PCR, while the TCRdb copy is restricted to in-frame clones and leaves out a portion. The sample contains 180,000 or so clones, roughly four fifths of which appear only once. The data were obtained in a study of cytomegalovirus exposure and HLA in healthy donors. Findings and limits, study-wide: With further analysis later on, most CMV-associated TCR beta chains appeared HLA-restricted.

The CDR3 sequence is 14 residues long. Trimming took 4 bases from V and 5 from J; bases not matched to a gene: 4. Per germline, CDR1 LGHNA and CDR2 YSLEER. This clonotype was sampled from a young woman in good health and CMV-seropositive. The sample comprised PBMCs. The chain is built from TRBV4-3 and TRBJ1-4; 7 bases agree with TRBD1. CDR3 coding DNA: TGCGCCAGCAGCCGGGACAGTAAGAATGAAAAACTGTTTTTT. It translates to CASSRDSKNEKLFF.